The 28 T cell receptor beta chains presented below share a single source sample, sequenced in a study of CD8 T cells in ankylosing spondylitis. TCRdb redid the calling of the 5' RACE reads with MiXCR, one entry per CDR3 protein. This repertoire shows 150,000 to 200,000 distinct CDR3 sequences, 10% to 15% found once; its top ten account for 9.5% to 11%. Sequencing used blood, either unsorted or a sorted T cell fraction (not recorded which). These receptor sequences come from a female donor with ankylosing spondylitis or in good health (not recorded which).

The chain joins TRBV15 to TRBJ2-5, with TRBD1 identical over 8 bases. This CDR3 has 15 amino acids. The trim removed 5 bases at V and 1 base at J, leaving 6 bases unmatched. From germline, CDR1 is LNHNV and CDR2 YYDKDF (reference sequence). DNA for the CDR3: TGTGCCACCAGCTTAGACAGGGGACTCCAAGAGACCCAGTACTTC. It translates to CATSLDRGLQETQYF.

V is TRBV20-1 and J is TRBJ2-5; 9 bases match TRBD1. Germline lookup yields CDR1 DFQATT and CDR2 SNEGSKA (reference sequence). The CDR3 runs to 13 residues. V shed 5 bases and J 5 bases; nucleotides not matched to a gene: 6. The CDR3 reads CSARDRVGETQYF. For the CDR3, the DNA is TGCAGTGCTCGGGACAGGGTCGGGGAGACCCAGTACTTC.

This chain connects TRBV7-8 to TRBJ2-1; either TRBD1 or TRBD2 may fit D (5 bases each). The CDR3 covers 15 residues. Germline assignment: CDR1 SGHVS and CDR2 FQNEAQ. Trimming removed 4 bases at V and 9 bases at J, with 19 bases between. This chain's CDR3 is CASSSQWGIWAEQFF. CDR3 coding DNA: TGTGCCAGCAGCTCCCAATGGGGGATCTGGGCTGAGCAGTTCTTC.

This clonotype was detected ten times or more. The chain employs TRBV18 and TRBJ2-3; unclear D gene. V was pared by 4 bases and J by 3 bases, with 14 bases between. This CDR3 region has 15 residues. Germline CDR1 KGHSH, CDR2 LQKENI. CDR3 in DNA: TGTGCCAGCTCACTAGGTGCAGGCCAAACAGATACGCAGTATTTT. This encodes CASSLGAGQTDTQYF.

This clonotype was seen ten or more times. The chain recombines TRBV4-3 with TRBJ1-2, with D maybe TRBD1 (5 bases). Germline V CDR1 and CDR2: LGHNA, YSLEER. The CDR3 runs 15 residues. V was trimmed by 1 base and J by 2 bases, leaving 11 bases between them. The CDR3 DNA follows: TGCGCCAGCAGCCAAGTTGCAGGGATAAACTATGGCTACACCTTC. As protein: CASSQVAGINYGYTF.

This clonotype has a count of ten or more. The CDR3 DNA follows: TGTGCCAGCAGCTTATATTGGGGCGGGGGGACTGAAGCTTTCTTT. It is translated as CASSLYWGGGTEAFF. This rearrangement joins TRBV7-2 to TRBJ1-1; possible D gene TRBD1, 5 bases. This CDR3 is 15 amino acids long. Trimming pared 2 bases from V and 5 bases from J, leaving 15 bases between. The V gene's germline CDR1 is SGHTA and CDR2 FQGNSA. Together with reference TRBV7-2 and TRBJ1-1, the CDR3 gives the full variable domain: GAGVSQSPSNKVTEKGKDVELRCDPISGHTALYWYRQSLGQGLEFLIYFQGNSAPDKSGLPSDRFSAERTGGSVSTLTIQRTQQEDSAVYLCASSLYWGGGTEAFFGQGTRLTVV.

The chain has TRBV7-3 and TRBJ2-3; D might be TRBD2 (7 bases). This CDR3 contains 18 residues. Trimming shortened V by 4 bases and J by 2 bases, and 22 bases separated the two germline ends. From germline, CDR1 is SGHTA and CDR2 FQGTGA. CDR3 amino acids: CASSSRPPGAGDTDTQYF. The CDR3 region has the DNA TGTGCCAGCAGCTCCCGACCTCCGGGGGCGGGGGACACAGATACGCAGTATTTT. The whole variable domain, filled in from reference TRBV7-3 and TRBJ2-3, reads GAGVSQTPSNKVTEKGKYVELRCDPISGHTALYWYRQSLGQGPEFLIYFQGTGAADDSGLPNDRFFAVRPEGSVSTLKIQRTERGDSAVYLCASSSRPPGAGDTDTQYFGPGTRLTVL.

In this sample, this clonotype turned up a few times. The rearrangement links TRBV5-1 to TRBJ1-3; D remains unclear. The germline CDR1 and CDR2 sequences are SGHRS and YFSETQ. Trimming shortened V by 3 bases and J by 0 bases, and 19 bases separated the two germline ends. The CDR3 has 18 amino acids. CDR3 nucleotides: TGCGCCAGCAGCTCCTGGTTGGGCGGCGTGAGCTCTGGAAACACCATATATTTT. Translation gives CASSSWLGGVSSGNTIYF.

This clonotype was seen ten or more times. This chain joins TRBV7-2 and TRBJ2-5, with 7 bases lining up with TRBD1. The CDR3 sequence is 14 residues long. In germline, CDR1 is SGHTA, CDR2 FQGNSA. Germline trimming cut 5 bases from V and 5 bases from J; bases unmatched to any gene: 8. The CDR3, as DNA: TGTGCCAGCAGCCCTCCGGACAGGAGGGAGACCCAGTACTTC. Its translation: CASSPPDRRETQYF.

This clonotype was seen repeatedly, ten times or more. This rearrangement joins TRBV12-3 or TRBV12-4 to TRBJ2-2, with 13 bases fitting TRBD2. Trimming at V came to 8 bases and at J to 5 bases, leaving 17 bases not matched to a gene. There are 19 residues in the CDR3. CDR3 nucleotide sequence: TGTGCCAGCCGGGAGTTCCCGGGACTAGCGGGACGGCGGACCGGGGAGCTGTTTTTT. Translation gives CASREFPGLAGRRTGELFF.

This clonotype was seen repeatedly, ten times or more. The chain uses TRBV5-1 and TRBJ2-3, with 14 bases fitting TRBD2. The CDR3 is 17 residues long. Germline-derived CDR1 and CDR2 are SGHRS and YFSETQ. V lost 4 bases and J lost 5; bases outside the gene matches: 9. The CDR3 loop reads CASSLSTSGRAVDTQYF. CDR3 sequence (DNA): TGCGCCAGCAGCCTTTCGACTAGCGGGAGGGCGGTAGATACGCAGTATTTT.

This clonotype came up a few times. The chain has TRBV12-3 or TRBV12-4 and TRBJ2-5; tentative D call: TRBD2 (5 bases). V shed 6 bases and J shed 4 bases, with 15 bases lying between them. This CDR3 has 14 residues. This chain's CDR3 is CASRPTSVGETQYF. The CDR3 DNA is TGTGCCAGCAGGCCAACTAGTGTCGGAGAGACCCAGTACTTC.

Remarks on this clonotype: Without the conserved terminal phenylalanine or tryptophan, this CDR3 likely stems from a read error. V usage is TRBV7-2 and J usage is TRBJ2-1; D gene uncertain. Germline V gene data show CDR1 as SGHTA and CDR2 as FQGNSA. The V gene lost 7 bases and the J gene lost 11 bases, with 12 bases spanning the gap. CDR3 size: 11 residues. CDR3 residues: CASNSGQKQFL. As DNA, the CDR3 is TGTGCCAGCAACTCCGGGCAGAAGCAGTTCCTC.

This rearrangement joins TRBV15 to TRBJ2-1; 8 bases agree with TRBD2. The CDR3 covers 15 residues. V shed 4 bases, J shed 5 bases, and the junction held 7 bases outside the gene matches. Germline V gene data show CDR1 as LNHNV and CDR2 as YYDKDF (reference sequence). CDR3 DNA: TGTGCCACCAGCAACAGCGGGAGAGGGAACAATGAGCAGTTCTTC. This translates into CATSNSGRGNNEQFF.

This clonotype was counted many times. This sequence joins TRBV5-1 and TRBJ2-4; D is perhaps TRBD1 (5 bases). Germline V gene sequence: CDR1 SGHRS, CDR2 YFSETQ. CDR3 length: 14 amino acids. With 1 base removed from V and 7 bases from J, the gap between germline ends came to 12 bases. CDR3 in amino acids: CASSLSGAGNIQYF. Written as DNA, the CDR3 is TGCGCCAGCAGCTTGAGTGGGGCTGGGAACATTCAGTACTTC.

This clonotype was counted only a few times. The chain combines TRBV5-1 with TRBJ1-1; TRBD1 might be the D (6 bases). Per germline, CDR1 SGHRS and CDR2 YFSETQ. The CDR3 is made up of 14 amino acids. Deletions cut 1 base from V and 7 bases from J, with 14 bases between. CDR3 residues: CASSLLGGQGEAFF. Here the CDR3 DNA reads TGCGCCAGCAGCTTGCTAGGGGGGCAGGGTGAAGCTTTCTTT.

The chain couples TRBV6-1 to TRBJ1-1, with a weak D call TRBD1 (6 bases). The V end was cut by 3 bases, the J end by 1 base, with 18 bases between. The germline gives CDR1 MNHNS, CDR2 SASEGT. The CDR3 sequence is 17 residues long. Here the CDR3 DNA reads TGTGCCAGCAGTGAGGGGGGGCTGGTAGAAAAGAACACTGAAGCTTTCTTT. It encodes CASSEGGLVEKNTEAFF.

This clonotype was seen at least ten times. The V and J genes are TRBV7-9 and TRBJ2-2; D remains unclear. Trimming shortened V by 3 bases and J by 6 bases, and 8 bases separated the two germline ends. This CDR3 is 13 amino acids long. Looked up from germline, CDR1 is SEHNR and CDR2 is FQNEAQ (reference sequence). The CDR3 DNA reads as TGTGCCAGCAGCTTGGCCAGCCCCGGGGAGCTGTTTTTT. It translates to CASSLASPGELFF. The whole variable domain, filled in from reference TRBV7-9 and TRBJ2-2, reads DTGVSQNPRHKITKRGQNVTFRCDPISEHNRLYWYRQTLGQGPEFLTYFQNEAQLEKSRLLSDRFSAERPKGSFSTLEIQRTEQGDSAMYLCASSLASPGELFFGEGSRLTVL.

This clonotype has just a few counts. The chain recombines TRBV7-2 with TRBJ2-2, with D maybe TRBD2 (5 bases). There are 12 residues in the CDR3. V lost 7 bases and J lost 3, with 6 bases in between. The germline gives CDR1 SGHTA, CDR2 FQGNSA. CDR3 residues: CASISDTGELFF. In DNA, the CDR3 is TGTGCCAGCATTAGCGACACCGGGGAGCTGTTTTTT. The full variable domain, completed using reference TRBV7-2 and TRBJ2-2, is GAGVSQSPSNKVTEKGKDVELRCDPISGHTALYWYRQSLGQGLEFLIYFQGNSAPDKSGLPSDRFSAERTGGSVSTLTIQRTQQEDSAVYLCASISDTGELFFGEGSRLTVL.

As regards this clonotype: A read error is likely, as this CDR3 ends without the conserved phenylalanine or tryptophan. This chain joins TRBV20-1 and TRBJ2-7; 8 bases line up with TRBD2. V lost 3 bases to trimming and J lost 2 bases; unmatched junction nucleotides: 9. The germline CDR1 and CDR2 sequences are DFQATT and SNEGSKA (reference sequence). The CDR3 consists of 15 residues. For the CDR3, the DNA is TGCAGTGCTAGGAAACGGGAGGGCCTCACCTACGAGCAGTACCTC. It is translated as CSARKREGLTYEQYL.

This clonotype has a count of ten or more. The rearrangement links TRBV12-3 or TRBV12-4 to TRBJ2-1; no reliable D call. The V and J ends lost 3 bases and 9 bases respectively, with 12 bases between them. The CDR3 has 13 amino acids. This CDR3 is CASSFLMGPEQFF. The CDR3 DNA reads as TGTGCCAGCAGTTTTCTAATGGGCCCTGAGCAGTTCTTC.

This clonotype was counted at least ten times. The rearrangement uses TRBV7-3 and TRBJ1-1; 8 positions match TRBD1. V was pared by 5 bases and J by 5 bases, with 7 bases of the junction left unmatched. Germline loops: CDR1 SGHTA, CDR2 FQGTGA. This CDR3 region has 14 residues. The CDR3 sequence is CASSRTGFQTEAFF. The CDR3 nucleotides are TGTGCCAGCAGCAGGACAGGGTTTCAGACTGAAGCTTTCTTT.

This clonotype was observed a few times. The chain recombines TRBV18 with TRBJ1-4; perhaps TRBD1 as D (6 bases). The CDR3 covers 14 residues. V lost 3 bases, J lost 8 bases, and 13 bases lay in between. The V gene's germline CDR1 is KGHSH and CDR2 LQKENI. The CDR3 sequence is CASSPSRGGEKLFF. CDR3 DNA sequence: TGTGCCAGCTCACCCTCCAGGGGAGGCGAAAAACTGTTTTTT. The variable domain in full, completed from reference TRBV18 and TRBJ1-4, reads NAGVMQNPRHLVRRRGQEARLRCSPMKGHSHVYWYRQLPEEGLKFMVYLQKENIIDESGMPKERFSAEFPKEGPSILRIQQVVRGDSAAYFCASSPSRGGEKLFFGSGTQLSVL.

This clonotype occurred many times. The rearrangement links TRBV20-1 to TRBJ1-1; the D is unclear. Germline CDR1 and CDR2: DFQATT and SNEGSKA (reference sequence). Deletions cut 3 bases from V and 2 bases from J, with 10 bases between. This CDR3 contains 13 residues. The CDR3 nucleotides are TGCAGTGCTAGTAGACAACCAAACACTGAAGCTTTCTTT. Translating gives CSASRQPNTEAFF.

Details on this clonotype: Possible read error: a much larger clone is one base away. This chain links TRBV6-5 with TRBJ1-2; no firm D call. The V gene's germline CDR1 is MNHEY and CDR2 SVGAGI. The CDR3 consists of 14 residues. The CDR3 DNA reads TGTGCCAGCAGTTACTCTGGCACCCTCTATGGCTGCACCTTC. This encodes CASSYSGTLYGCTF.

On this clonotype itself: A read error may be the cause here, since a much bigger clone is one base away. J is TRBJ2-3 and V is TRBV2; 13 bases align to TRBD2. The CDR3 spans 18 residues. CDR1 and CDR2 from the germline V gene are SNHLY and FYNNEI. CDR3 coding DNA: TGTGCCAGCTGTGATTCTATGACTAGCGGGAGGACCACAGATACGCAGTATTTT. It translates to CASCDSMTSGRTTDTQYF. Complete variable domain (other parts from reference TRBV2 and TRBJ2-3): EPEVTQTPSHQVTQMGQEVILRCVPISNHLYFYWYRQILGQKVEFLVSFYNNEISEKSEIFDDQFSVERPDGSNFTLKIRSTKLEDSAMYFCASCDSMTSGRTTDTQYFGPGTRLTVL.

The chain has TRBV12-3 or TRBV12-4 and TRBJ2-7; 8 positions match TRBD1. Trimming at V came to 5 bases and at J to 2 bases, leaving 8 bases not matched to a gene. The CDR3 has 15 amino acids. For the CDR3, the DNA is TGTGCCAGCAGTCCCCGGACAGGGAGAGCCTACGAGCAGTACTTC. It specifies CASSPRTGRAYEQYF.

This clonotype was counted many times. The chain combines TRBV20-1 with TRBJ1-2; 8 positions agree with TRBD1. CDR3 length: 12 amino acids. The ends lost 8 bases at V and 5 bases at J; junction bases unmatched: 7. Germline values: CDR1 DFQATT, CDR2 SNEGSKA (reference sequence). The CDR3 nucleotides read TGCAGTTCCAAACAGGGGGAGTATGGCTACACCTTC. As protein: CSSKQGEYGYTF.